This T cell receptor beta chain came from a study of CD8 T cells in ankylosing spondylitis. The TCR beta libraries were generated through quantitative 5'-RACE incorporating molecular barcodes. TCRdb re-called the 5' RACE reads through MiXCR, storing one row per CDR3 protein. Of fewer than 200,000 distinct CDR3 sequences listed, 15% to 20% are singletons. CDR1 DFQATT and CDR2 SNEGSKA come from the germline V gene (reference sequence). The CDR3 covers 12 residues. Trimming removed 5 bases at V and 4 bases at J, with 10 bases between. Notes on the study in general: Characteristic, it appeared, of ankylosing spondylitis blood was a TCR beta motif of eight highly homologous variants.

This clonotype was recorded at least ten times. What it binds is unknown. Sample: blood, either unsorted or a sorted T cell fraction (not recorded which). The rearrangement joins TRBV20-1 to TRBJ2-3, with D possibly being TRBD2 (6 bases). The sequence was obtained from a male donor under 30 with ankylosing spondylitis or in good health (not recorded which). CDR3 nucleotides: TGCAGTGCTCGACGACTAGCAGATACGCAGTATTTT. This translates into CSARRLADTQYF.